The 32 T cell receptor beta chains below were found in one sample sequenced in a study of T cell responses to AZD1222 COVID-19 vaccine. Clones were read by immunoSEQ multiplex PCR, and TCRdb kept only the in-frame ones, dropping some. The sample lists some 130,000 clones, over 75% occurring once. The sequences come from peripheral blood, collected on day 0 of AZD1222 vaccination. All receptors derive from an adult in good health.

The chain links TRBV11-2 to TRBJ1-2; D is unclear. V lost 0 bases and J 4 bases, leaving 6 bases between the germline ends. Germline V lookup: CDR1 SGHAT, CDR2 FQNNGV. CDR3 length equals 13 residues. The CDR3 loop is CASSLESRYGYTF. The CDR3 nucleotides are TGTGCCAGCAGCTTAGAGTCGCGCTATGGCTACACCTTC.

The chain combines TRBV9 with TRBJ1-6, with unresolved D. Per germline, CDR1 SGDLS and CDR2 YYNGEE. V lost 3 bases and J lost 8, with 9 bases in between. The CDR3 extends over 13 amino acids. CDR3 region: CASSETLDSPLHF. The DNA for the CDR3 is TGTGCCAGCAGCGAAACGTTGGATTCACCCCTCCACTTT.

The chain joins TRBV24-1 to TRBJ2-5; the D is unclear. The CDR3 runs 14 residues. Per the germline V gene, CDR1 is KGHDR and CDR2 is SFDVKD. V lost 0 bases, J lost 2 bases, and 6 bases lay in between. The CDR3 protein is CATSDLGSQETQYF. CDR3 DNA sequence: TGTGCCACCAGTGATTTGGGCAGTCAAGAGACCCAGTACTTC.

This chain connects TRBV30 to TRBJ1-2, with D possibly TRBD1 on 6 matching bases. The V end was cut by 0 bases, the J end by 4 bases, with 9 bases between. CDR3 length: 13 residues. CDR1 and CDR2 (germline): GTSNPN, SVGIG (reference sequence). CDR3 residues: CAWSVGGLYGYTF. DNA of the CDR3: TGTGCCTGGAGTGTGGGGGGCCTCTATGGCTACACCTTC.

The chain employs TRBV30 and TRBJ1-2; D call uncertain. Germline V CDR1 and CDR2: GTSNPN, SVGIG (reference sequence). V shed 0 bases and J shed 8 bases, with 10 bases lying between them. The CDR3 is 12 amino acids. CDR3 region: CAWSVLGPGYTF. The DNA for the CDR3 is TGTGCCTGGAGTGTACTGGGCCCGGGCTACACCTTC.

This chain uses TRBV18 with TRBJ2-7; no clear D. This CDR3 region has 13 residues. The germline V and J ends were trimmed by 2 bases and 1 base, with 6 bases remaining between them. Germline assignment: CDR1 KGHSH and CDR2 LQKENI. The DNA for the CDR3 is TGTGCCAGCTCACCAGTGGGATCCTACGAGCAGTACTTC. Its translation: CASSPVGSYEQYF.

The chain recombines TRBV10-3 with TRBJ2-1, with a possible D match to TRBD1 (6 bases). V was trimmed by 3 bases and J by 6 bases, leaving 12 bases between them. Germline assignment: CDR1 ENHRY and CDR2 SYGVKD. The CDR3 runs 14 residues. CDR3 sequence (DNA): TGTGCCATCAGTGAAACACAGGGAAGCAATGAGCAGTTCTTC. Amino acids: CAISETQGSNEQFF.

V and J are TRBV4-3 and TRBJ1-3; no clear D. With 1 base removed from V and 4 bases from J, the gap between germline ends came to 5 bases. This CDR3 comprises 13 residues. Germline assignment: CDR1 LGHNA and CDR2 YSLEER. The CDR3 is CASSQVSGNTIYF. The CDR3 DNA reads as TGCGCCAGCAGCCAAGTTTCCGGAAACACCATATATTTT.

The DNA of the CDR3 is TGCAGTGCTAGTGATAGACAGGAGCATCAGCCCCAGCATTTT. Translating it yields CSASDRQEHQPQHF. The chain links TRBV20-1 to TRBJ1-5; the D gene is possibly TRBD1 (6 bases). V was clipped by 3 bases and J by 5 bases, with 14 bases between them. Germline V gene sequence: CDR1 DFQATT, CDR2 SNEGSKA (reference sequence). The CDR3 is 14 amino acids.

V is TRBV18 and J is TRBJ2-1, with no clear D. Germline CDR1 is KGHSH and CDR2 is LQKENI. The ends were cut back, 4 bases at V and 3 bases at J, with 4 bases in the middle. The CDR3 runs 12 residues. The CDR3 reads CASSHIYNEQFF. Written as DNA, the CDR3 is TGTGCCAGCTCACACATCTACAATGAGCAGTTCTTC. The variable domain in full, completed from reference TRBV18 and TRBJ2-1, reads NAGVMQNPRHLVRRRGQEARLRCSPMKGHSHVYWYRQLPEEGLKFMVYLQKENIIDESGMPKERFSAEFPKEGPSILRIQQVVRGDSAAYFCASSHIYNEQFFGPGTRLTVL.

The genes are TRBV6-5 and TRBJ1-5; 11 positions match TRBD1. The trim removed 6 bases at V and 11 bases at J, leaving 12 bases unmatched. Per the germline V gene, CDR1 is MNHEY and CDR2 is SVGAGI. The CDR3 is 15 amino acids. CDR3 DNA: TGTGCCAGCAGCGAGGGGACAGGGGGGAATGGGGCCCAGCATTTT. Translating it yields CASSEGTGGNGAQHF.

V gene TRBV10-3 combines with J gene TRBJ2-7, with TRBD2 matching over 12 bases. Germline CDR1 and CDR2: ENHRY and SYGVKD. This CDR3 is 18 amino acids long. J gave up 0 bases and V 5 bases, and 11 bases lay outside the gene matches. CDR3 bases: TGTGCCATCAGTCGACTAGCGGGGGCGACTCTCCACTCCTACGAGCAGTACTTC. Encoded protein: CAISRLAGATLHSYEQYF.

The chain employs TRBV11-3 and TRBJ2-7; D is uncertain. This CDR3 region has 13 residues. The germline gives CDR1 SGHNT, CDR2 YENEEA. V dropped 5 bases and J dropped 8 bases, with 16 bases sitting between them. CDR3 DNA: TGTGCCAGCAGCGACGGTCAAGGGCTAAAGCAGTACTTC. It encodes CASSDGQGLKQYF.

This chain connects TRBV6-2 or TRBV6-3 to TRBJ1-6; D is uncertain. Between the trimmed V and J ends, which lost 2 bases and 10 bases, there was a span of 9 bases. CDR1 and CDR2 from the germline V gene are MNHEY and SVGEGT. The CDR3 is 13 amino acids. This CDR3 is CASSYGERSPLHF. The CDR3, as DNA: TGTGCCAGCAGTTACGGGGAGAGGTCACCCCTCCACTTT.

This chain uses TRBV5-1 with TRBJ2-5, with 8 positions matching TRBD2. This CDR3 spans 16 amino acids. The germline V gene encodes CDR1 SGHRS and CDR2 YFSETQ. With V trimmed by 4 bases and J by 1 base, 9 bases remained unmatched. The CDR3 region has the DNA TGCGCCAGCAGCATGGGAGCGGGGGCTTTCCAAGAGACCCAGTACTTC. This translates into CASSMGAGAFQETQYF.

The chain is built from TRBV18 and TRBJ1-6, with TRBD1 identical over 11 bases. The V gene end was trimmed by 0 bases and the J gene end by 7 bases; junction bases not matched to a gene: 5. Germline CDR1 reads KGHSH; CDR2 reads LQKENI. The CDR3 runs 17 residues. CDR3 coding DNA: TGTGCCAGCTCACCACCGGGGACAGGGGGTGGGAATTCACCCCTCCACTTT. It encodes CASSPPGTGGGNSPLHF.

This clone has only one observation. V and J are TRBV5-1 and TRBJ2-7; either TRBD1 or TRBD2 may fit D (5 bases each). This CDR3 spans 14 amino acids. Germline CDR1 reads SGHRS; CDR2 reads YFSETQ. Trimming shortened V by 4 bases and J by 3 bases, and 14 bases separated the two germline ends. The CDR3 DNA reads TGCGCCAGCAGCGCAACGGGGCAGGGCTACGAGCAGTACTTC. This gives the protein CASSATGQGYEQYF. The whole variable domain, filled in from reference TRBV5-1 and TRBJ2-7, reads KAGVTQTPRYLIKTRGQQVTLSCSPISGHRSVSWYQQTPGQGLQFLFEYFSETQRNKGNFPGRFSGRQFSNSRSEMNVSTLELGDSALYLCASSATGQGYEQYFGPGTRLTVT.

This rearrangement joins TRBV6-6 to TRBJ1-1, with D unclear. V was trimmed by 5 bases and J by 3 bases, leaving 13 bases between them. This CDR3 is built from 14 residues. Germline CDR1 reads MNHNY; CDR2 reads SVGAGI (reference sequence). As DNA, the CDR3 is TGTGCCAGCAGTCTTACTACATTGGACACTGAAGCTTTCTTT. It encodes CASSLTTLDTEAFF.

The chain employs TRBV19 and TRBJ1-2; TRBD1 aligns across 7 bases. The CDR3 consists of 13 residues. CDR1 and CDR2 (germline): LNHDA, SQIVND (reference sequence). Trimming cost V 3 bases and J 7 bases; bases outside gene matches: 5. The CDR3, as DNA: TGTGCCAGTAGTATCCCCGCAGGGGGTGGCTACACCTTC. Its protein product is CASSIPAGGGYTF.

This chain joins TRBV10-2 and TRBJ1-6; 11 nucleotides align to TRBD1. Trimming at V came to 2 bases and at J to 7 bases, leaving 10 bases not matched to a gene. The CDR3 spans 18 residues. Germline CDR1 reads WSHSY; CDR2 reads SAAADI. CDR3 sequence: CASSEPLGQGAWNSPLHF. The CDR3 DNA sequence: TGCGCCAGCAGTGAGCCCTTAGGACAGGGGGCTTGGAATTCACCCCTCCACTTT.

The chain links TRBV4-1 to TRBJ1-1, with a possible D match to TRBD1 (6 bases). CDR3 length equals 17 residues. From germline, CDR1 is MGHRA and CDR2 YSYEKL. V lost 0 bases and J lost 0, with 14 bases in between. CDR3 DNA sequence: TGCGCCAGCAGCCAAGAGTCTCCAGGGACAATGAACACTGAAGCTTTCTTT. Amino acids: CASSQESPGTMNTEAFF.

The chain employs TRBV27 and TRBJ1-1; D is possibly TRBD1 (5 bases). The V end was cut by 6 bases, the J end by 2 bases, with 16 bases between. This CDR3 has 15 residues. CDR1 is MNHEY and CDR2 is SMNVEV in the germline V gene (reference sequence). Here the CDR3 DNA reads TGTGCCAGCAGCCGGAGACAGAACACTAACACTGAAGCTTTCTTT. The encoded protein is CASSRRQNTNTEAFF.

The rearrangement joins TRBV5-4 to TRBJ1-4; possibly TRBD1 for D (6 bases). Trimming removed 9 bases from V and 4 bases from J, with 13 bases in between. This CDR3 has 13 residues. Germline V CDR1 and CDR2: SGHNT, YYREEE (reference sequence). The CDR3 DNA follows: TGTGCCACCGGACAGAGCCTTAATGAAAAACTGTTTTTT. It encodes CATGQSLNEKLFF.

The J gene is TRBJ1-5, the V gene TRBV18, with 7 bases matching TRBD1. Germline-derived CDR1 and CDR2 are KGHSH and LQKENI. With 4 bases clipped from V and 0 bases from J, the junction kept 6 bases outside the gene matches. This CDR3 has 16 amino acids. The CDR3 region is CASSLIGTDSNQPQHF. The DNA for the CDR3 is TGTGCCAGCTCACTAATCGGGACAGATAGCAATCAGCCCCAGCATTTT.

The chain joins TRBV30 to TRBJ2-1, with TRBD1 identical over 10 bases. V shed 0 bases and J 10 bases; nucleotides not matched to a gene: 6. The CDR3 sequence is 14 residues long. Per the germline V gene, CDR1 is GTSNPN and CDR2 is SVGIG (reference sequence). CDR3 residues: CAWSVSGTGDEQFF. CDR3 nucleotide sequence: TGTGCCTGGAGTGTATCCGGGACAGGGGACGAGCAGTTCTTC.

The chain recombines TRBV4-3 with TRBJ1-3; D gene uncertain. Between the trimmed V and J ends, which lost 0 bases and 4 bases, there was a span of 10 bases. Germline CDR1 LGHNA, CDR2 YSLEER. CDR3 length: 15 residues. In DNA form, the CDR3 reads TGCGCCAGCAGCCAAGATTGGAACAGAGGAAACACCATATATTTT. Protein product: CASSQDWNRGNTIYF.

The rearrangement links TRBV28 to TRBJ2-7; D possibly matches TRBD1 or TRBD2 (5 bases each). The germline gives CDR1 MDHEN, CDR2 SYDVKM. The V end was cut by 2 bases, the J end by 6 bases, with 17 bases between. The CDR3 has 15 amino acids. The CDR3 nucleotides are TGTGCCAGCAGTTTACCTACTGGGACCGCAAGCGAGCAGTACTTC. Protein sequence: CASSLPTGTASEQYF.

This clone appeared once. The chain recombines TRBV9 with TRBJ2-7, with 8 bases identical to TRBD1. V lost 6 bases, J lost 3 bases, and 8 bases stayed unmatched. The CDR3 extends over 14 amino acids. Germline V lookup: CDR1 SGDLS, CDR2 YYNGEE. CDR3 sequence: CASTPGGVGYEQYF. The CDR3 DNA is TGTGCCAGCACTCCAGGGGGCGTGGGCTACGAGCAGTACTTC.

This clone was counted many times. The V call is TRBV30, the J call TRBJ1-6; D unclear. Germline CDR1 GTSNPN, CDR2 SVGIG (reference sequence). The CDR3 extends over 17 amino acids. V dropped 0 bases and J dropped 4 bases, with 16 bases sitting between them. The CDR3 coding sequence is TGTGCCTGGAGTGTACTAAGGACTCACCTTTATAATTCACCCCTCCACTTT. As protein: CAWSVLRTHLYNSPLHF. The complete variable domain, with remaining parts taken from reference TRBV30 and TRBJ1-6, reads SQTIHQWPATLVQPVGSPLSLECTVEGTSNPNLYWYRQAAGRGLQLLFYSVGIGQISSEVPQNLSASRPQDRQFILSSKKLLLSDSGFYLCAWSVLRTHLYNSPLHFGNGTRLTVT.

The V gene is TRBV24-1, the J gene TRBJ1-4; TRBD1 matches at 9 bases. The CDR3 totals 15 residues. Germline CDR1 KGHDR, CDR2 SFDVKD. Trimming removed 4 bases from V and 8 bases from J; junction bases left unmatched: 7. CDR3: CATSEAQGASEKLFF. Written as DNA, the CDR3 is TGTGCCACCAGTGAAGCACAGGGGGCTAGCGAAAAACTGTTTTTT.

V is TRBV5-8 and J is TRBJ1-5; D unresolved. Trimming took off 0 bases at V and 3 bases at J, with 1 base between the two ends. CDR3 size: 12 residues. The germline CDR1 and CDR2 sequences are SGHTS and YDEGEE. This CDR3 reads CASSLDNQPQHF. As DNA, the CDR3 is TGTGCCAGCAGCTTGGACAATCAGCCCCAGCATTTT.

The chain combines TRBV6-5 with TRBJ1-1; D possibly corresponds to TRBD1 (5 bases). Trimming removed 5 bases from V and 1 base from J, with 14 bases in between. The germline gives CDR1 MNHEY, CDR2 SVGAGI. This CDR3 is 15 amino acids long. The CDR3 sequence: CASSHQTVPNTEAFF. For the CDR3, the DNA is TGTGCCAGCAGTCATCAGACAGTGCCGAACACTGAAGCTTTCTTT.